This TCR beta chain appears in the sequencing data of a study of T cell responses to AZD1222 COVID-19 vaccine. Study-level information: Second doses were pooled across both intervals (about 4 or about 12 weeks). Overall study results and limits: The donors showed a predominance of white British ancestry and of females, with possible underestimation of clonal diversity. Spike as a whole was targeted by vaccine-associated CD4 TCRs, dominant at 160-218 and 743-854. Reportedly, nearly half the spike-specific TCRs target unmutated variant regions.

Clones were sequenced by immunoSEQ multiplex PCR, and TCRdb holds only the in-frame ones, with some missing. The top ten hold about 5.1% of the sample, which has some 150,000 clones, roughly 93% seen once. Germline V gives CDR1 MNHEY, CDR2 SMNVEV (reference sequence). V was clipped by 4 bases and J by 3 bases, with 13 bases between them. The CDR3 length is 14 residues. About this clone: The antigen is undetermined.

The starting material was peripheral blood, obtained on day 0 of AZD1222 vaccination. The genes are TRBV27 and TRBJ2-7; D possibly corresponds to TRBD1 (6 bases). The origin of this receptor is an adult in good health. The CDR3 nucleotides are TGTGCCAGCAGTTGGGGGCAGGGTGACTACGAGCAGTACTTC. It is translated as CASSWGQGDYEQYF.